What follows is one T cell receptor (beta chain) and its context. The record originates from a study of blood T cells in healthy people across ages. For the second PCR, which ran for roughly 6 to 12 cycles, a sample-barcoded 5' primer and a J-beta primer mix were used. TCRdb re-derived calls from the 5' RACE reads in MiXCR, one entry per CDR3 protein. The sample consists of over 1,200,000 distinct CDR3 sequences, approximately 59% of them appearing once. At least 5.5 micrograms of total RNA were extracted per sample. The clonotype was recovered from a man aged 18 to 29 in good health. The specimen sequenced was blood.

The chain's CDR3 is CASSRRGLNTEAFF. The CDR3 DNA sequence: TGTGCCAGCAGTCGCAGGGGGCTAAACACTGAAGCTTTCTTT. The gene calls are TRBV2 and TRBJ1-1; 8 bases are shared with TRBD1. Germline values: CDR1 SNHLY, CDR2 FYNNEI. The CDR3 is 14 amino acids. V dropped 5 bases and J dropped 2; count of bases not matched to a gene: 4. Together with reference TRBV2 and TRBJ1-1, the CDR3 gives the full variable domain: EPEVTQTPSHQVTQMGQEVILRCVPISNHLYFYWYRQILGQKVEFLVSFYNNEISEKSEIFDDQFSVERPDGSNFTLKIRSTKLEDSAMYFCASSRRGLNTEAFFGQGTRLTVV.